The 21 T cell receptor beta chains given below trace back to one sample, sequenced in a study of response to subunit inactivated influenza vaccine. TCRdb recomputed calls from the RT-PCR reads with MiXCR, one row per CDR3 protein. Among about 170,000 distinct CDR3 sequences listed, around 12% were seen once. The same data also contributed to another study, on T cells expressing NK-cell markers. That source reports: TCR beta libraries carry UMIs added by 5'RACE template switching.

The starting material was CD8+ T cells sorted from PBMCs, obtained 11 to 12 days after vaccination. Receptors originate from a man aged 45 to 65 who received an inactivated influenza vaccine.

V usage is TRBV4-3 and J usage is TRBJ2-1; 11 bases map to TRBD2. The CDR3 runs to 16 residues. The junction had 0 bases not matched to a gene; V was cut back by 2 bases and J by 0 bases. Germline CDR1 reads LGHNA; CDR2 reads YSLEER. CDR3 sequence reads: CASSQLAGGSYNEQFF. The CDR3 nucleotides read TGCGCCAGCAGCCAACTAGCGGGGGGCTCCTACAATGAGCAGTTCTTC.

CDR3 in amino acids: CASPSGRANVEQFF. DNA for the CDR3: TGTGCCTCGCCCTCCGGGAGGGCCAATGTCGAGCAGTTCTTC. V usage is TRBV30 and J usage is TRBJ2-1, with TRBD2 identical over 8 bases. This CDR3 is 14 amino acids long. V trimming: 7 bases; J trimming: 10 bases; junction bases outside the gene matches: 15. CDR1 GTSNPN and CDR2 SVGIG come from the germline V gene (reference sequence).

The V and J genes are TRBV5-4 and TRBJ2-2; 7 bases fit TRBD2. Germline CDR1 is SGHNT and CDR2 is YYREEE (reference sequence). V lost 3 bases and J lost 6; bases outside the gene matches: 2. This CDR3 spans 13 amino acids. The CDR3 coding sequence is TGTGCCAGCAGCTCTGCGGGGGCCGGGGAGCTGTTTTTT. Protein sequence: CASSSAGAGELFF.

This clonotype was counted a few times. The rearrangement uses TRBV6-6 and TRBJ2-7; no clear D. CDR1 and CDR2 from the germline V gene are MNHNY and SVGAGI (reference sequence). Trimming removed 6 bases from V and 7 bases from J, with 10 bases in between. This CDR3 contains 11 residues. This CDR3 reads CASRIGGEQYF. The CDR3 nucleotides read TGTGCCAGCAGGATAGGTGGAGAGCAGTACTTC.

In this sample, this clonotype turned up many times. This chain joins TRBV9 and TRBJ2-2; no definite D call. This CDR3 spans 13 amino acids. The germline V gene has CDR1 SGDLS and CDR2 YYNGEE. Trimming removed 0 bases from V and 4 bases from J, with 4 bases in between. The CDR3, as DNA: TGTGCCAGCAGCGTAGGATTCACCGGGGAGCTGTTTTTT. As protein: CASSVGFTGELFF.

As concerns this clonotype: A clone one base away is much larger, so this may be a read error. This chain uses TRBV12-3 or TRBV12-4 with TRBJ2-1; D unclear. V lost 7 bases and J 0 bases, leaving 19 bases between the germline ends. CDR3 length: 17 residues. The chain's CDR3 is CASNYIPGRCSYNEQFF. CDR3 sequence (DNA): TGTGCCAGCAATTATATACCCGGCCGTTGCTCCTACAATGAGCAGTTCTTC.

The table lists this clonotype with a few counts. V gene TRBV3-1 combines with J gene TRBJ1-1; D is undetermined. Looked up from germline, CDR1 is LGHDT and CDR2 is YNNKEL (reference sequence). Trimming took 2 bases from V and 1 from J, leaving 8 bases between them. CDR3 length: 14 residues. The CDR3 nucleotides are TGTGCCAGCAGCCAATTCAACAGGAACACTGAAGCTTTCTTT. Translated, it gives CASSQFNRNTEAFF.

The gene calls are TRBV28 and TRBJ2-5, with D possibly TRBD2 on 6 matching bases. Trimming took 3 bases from V and 4 from J, leaving 18 bases between them. In germline, CDR1 is MDHEN, CDR2 SYDVKM. This CDR3 has 16 amino acids. The CDR3 nucleotides are TGTGCCAGCAGTTTGGCCCTCGGGCGGGGTGGAGAGACCCAGTACTTC. Its translation is CASSLALGRGGETQYF.

This clonotype was counted a few times. The V call is TRBV7-9, the J call TRBJ2-7; TRBD1 matches at 7 bases. This CDR3 comprises 16 residues. CDR1 is SEHNR, CDR2 FQNEAQ, per germline (reference sequence). The ends lost 5 bases at V and 3 bases at J; junction bases unmatched: 13. The CDR3 coding sequence is TGTGCCAGCAGCGGGGGTCAGGGGGAGTCCTTCTACGAGCAGTACTTC. It encodes CASSGGQGESFYEQYF.

This clonotype was recorded many times. The gene calls are TRBV27 and TRBJ2-7; 8 bases fit TRBD1. The CDR3 has 14 amino acids. Germline trimming cut 2 bases from V and 2 bases from J; bases unmatched to any gene: 2. Germline CDR1 and CDR2: MNHEY and SMNVEV (reference sequence). CDR3 coding DNA: TGTGCCAGCAGTTTACAGGGGGCTACCTACGAGCAGTACTTC. Amino acids: CASSLQGATYEQYF.

This chain connects TRBV12-3 or TRBV12-4 to TRBJ1-6, with TRBD1 matching 10 bases. The CDR3 totals 14 residues. Trimming at V came to 3 bases and at J to 9 bases, leaving 2 bases not matched to a gene. CDR3 protein: CASSLDRGGSPLHF. As DNA, the CDR3 is TGTGCCAGCAGTTTGGACAGGGGGGGTTCACCCCTCCACTTT.

The chain joins TRBV6-2 or TRBV6-3 to TRBJ2-1; 8 nucleotides agree with TRBD2. V lost 6 bases to trimming and J lost 4 bases; unmatched junction nucleotides: 11. The CDR3 is 16 residues long. CDR1 is MNHEY, CDR2 SVGEGT, per germline. The CDR3 loop is CASRHRVAGTYNEQFF. The CDR3 nucleotides read TGTGCCAGCAGACACCGGGTAGCGGGGACATACAATGAGCAGTTCTTC.

This clonotype was recorded many times. V gene TRBV27 combines with J gene TRBJ2-7; 9 nucleotides align to TRBD1. V shed 5 bases and J 1 base; nucleotides not matched to a gene: 6. The germline V gene has CDR1 MNHEY and CDR2 SMNVEV (reference sequence). The CDR3 runs 15 residues. CDR3 in DNA: TGTGCCAGCAGTCTTACCGGGACAGGGTCCTACGAGCAGTACTTC. It translates to CASSLTGTGSYEQYF.

The rearrangement links TRBV6-5 to TRBJ2-5, with 8 nucleotides matching TRBD1. Germline trimming cut 2 bases from V and 5 bases from J; bases unmatched to any gene: 7. From germline, CDR1 is MNHEY and CDR2 SVGAGI. CDR3 length: 15 amino acids. The CDR3 loop is CASSYETGVVETQYF. The CDR3 DNA follows: TGTGCCAGCAGTTACGAGACAGGGGTTGTGGAGACCCAGTACTTC.

The chain uses TRBV15 and TRBJ2-2, with 11 nucleotides matching TRBD1. Germline V gene sequence: CDR1 LNHNV, CDR2 YYDKDF (reference sequence). J was trimmed by 2 bases and V by 5 bases; bases with no gene match: 1. CDR3 length equals 15 residues. As DNA, the CDR3 is TGTGCCACCAGCCGGACAGGGGGCAACACCGGGGAGCTGTTTTTT. Translated: CATSRTGGNTGELFF.

This clonotype was detected a few times. The chain couples TRBV7-8 to TRBJ2-5; D unresolved. The ends were cut back, 5 bases at V and 0 bases at J, with 16 bases in the middle. The CDR3 is 16 amino acids. In germline, CDR1 is SGHVS, CDR2 FQNEAQ. CDR3: CASSPTTTSYQETQYF. Here the CDR3 DNA reads TGTGCCAGCAGCCCCACCACAACTTCGTACCAAGAGACCCAGTACTTC.

The chain recombines TRBV7-9 with TRBJ2-7; no definite D call. Germline lookup yields CDR1 SEHNR and CDR2 FQNEAQ (reference sequence). The V end was cut by 5 bases, the J end by 5 bases, with 10 bases between. This CDR3 is built from 12 residues. CDR3 DNA: TGTGCCAGCAGCGCAGCCCGGGACGAGCAGTACTTC. Its protein is CASSAARDEQYF.

J is TRBJ2-1 and V is TRBV6-2 or TRBV6-3; TRBD2 aligns across 10 bases. Trimming took 5 bases from V and 0 from J; bases not matched to a gene: 1. This CDR3 region has 15 residues. CDR1 and CDR2 from the germline V gene are MNHEY and SVGEGT. In DNA, the CDR3 is TGTGCCAGCAGTAGGACTAGCGGCTCCTACAATGAGCAGTTCTTC. This translates into CASSRTSGSYNEQFF.

This clonotype turned up a few times. The gene calls are TRBV12-5 and TRBJ2-7; D may correspond to TRBD1 or TRBD2 (5 bases each). The CDR3 has 15 amino acids. V dropped 0 bases and J dropped 4 bases, with 13 bases sitting between them. Germline CDR1 is LGHNT and CDR2 is FRNRAP. The CDR3 coding sequence is TGTGCTAGTGGTTTGGTACGAGGGCCAGGGTACGAGCAGTACTTC. Encoded protein: CASGLVRGPGYEQYF.

This clonotype came up a few times. The V gene is TRBV3-1, the J gene TRBJ2-7, with a tentative D call TRBD2 (6 bases). Germline V lookup: CDR1 LGHDT, CDR2 YNNKEL (reference sequence). This CDR3 is 15 amino acids long. V was clipped by 4 bases and J by 3 bases, with 16 bases between them. The chain's CDR3 is CASSLTHLDYYEQYF. The CDR3 nucleotides are TGTGCCAGCAGCCTGACCCATCTGGACTACTACGAGCAGTACTTC.

The chain combines TRBV27 with TRBJ1-5; 7 bases fit TRBD1. CDR1 and CDR2 from the germline V gene are MNHEY and SMNVEV (reference sequence). V lost 2 bases and J lost 3; bases outside the gene matches: 7. This CDR3 comprises 16 residues. This CDR3 reads CASSLAAGQYNQPQHF. The CDR3 nucleotides read TGTGCCAGCAGTTTAGCCGCGGGACAGTACAATCAGCCCCAGCATTTT.